Listed here are 6 T cell receptor beta chains from one sample, sequenced in a study of T cell changes during pregnancy in multiple sclerosis. Assay: immunoSEQ multiplex PCR; the TCRdb copy retains only in-frame clones and omits some. The sample includes about 40,000 clones, roughly 90% seen only once; the top ten take 10% to 15%. The source was CD8+ T cells from peripheral blood mononuclear cells, collected in the first trimester of pregnancy. Receptor source: a female donor with multiple sclerosis, enrolled in a pregnancy study.

The gene calls are TRBV7-8 and TRBJ1-5; tentative D call: TRBD1 (6 bases). CDR3 size: 15 residues. Germline values: CDR1 SGHVS, CDR2 FQNEAQ. V dropped 4 bases and J dropped 3 bases, with 13 bases sitting between them. In nucleotides, the CDR3 is TGTGCCAGCAGCTGGACAAGGGACACCAATCAGCCCCAGCATTTT. Its translation is CASSWTRDTNQPQHF.

The chain employs TRBV19 and TRBJ1-1, with a weak D call TRBD1 (6 bases). This CDR3 region has 15 residues. The V gene's germline CDR1 is LNHDA and CDR2 SQIVND (reference sequence). Trimming pared 3 bases from V and 2 bases from J, leaving 13 bases between. The CDR3 reads CASSIGPQGNTEAFF. The DNA for the CDR3 is TGTGCCAGTAGTATTGGGCCACAGGGTAACACTGAAGCTTTCTTT.

A single count supports this clone. The chain has TRBV5-5 and TRBJ1-2; D call uncertain. The CDR3 has 13 amino acids. V gave up 4 bases and J gave up 7 bases, with 14 bases separating them. Germline lookup yields CDR1 SGHKS and CDR2 YYEKEE (reference sequence). The CDR3 DNA is TGTGCCAGCAGCGGGAGTGAGGCGGGTGGCTACACCTTC. The encoded protein is CASSGSEAGGYTF.

This clone appeared once. The chain links TRBV4-1 to TRBJ1-4; unclear D gene. The CDR3 spans 13 residues. CDR1 is MGHRA and CDR2 is YSYEKL in the germline V gene. V dropped 0 bases and J dropped 6 bases, with 5 bases sitting between them. CDR3 sequence: CASSQEPDEKLFF. In nucleotides, the CDR3 is TGCGCCAGCAGCCAAGAACCGGATGAAAAACTGTTTTTT.

CDR3 sequence reads: CASSVGGFNEQYF. Here the CDR3 DNA reads TGTGCCAGCAGCGTAGGAGGTTTTAACGAGCAGTACTTC. The V gene is TRBV9, the J gene TRBJ2-7; D unclear. The length of the CDR3 is 13 residues. Trimming left V 0 bases short and J 5 bases short, with 9 bases between. CDR1 and CDR2 (germline): SGDLS, YYNGEE.

This rearrangement joins TRBV15 to TRBJ2-1, with 7 bases matching TRBD2. The CDR3 covers 13 residues. The germline CDR1 and CDR2 sequences are LNHNV and YYDKDF (reference sequence). The CDR3 nucleotides are TGTGCTGCCAGGACTAGTATCAAGGATGAGCAGTTCTTC. It codes for CAARTSIKDEQFF. Variable domain in full (rest from reference TRBV15 and TRBJ2-1): DAMVIQNPRYQVTQFGKPVTLSCSQTLNHNVMYWYQQKSSQAPKLLFHYYDKDFNNEADTPDNFQSRRPNTSFCFLDIRSPGLGDTAMYLCAARTSIKDEQFFGPGTRLTVL.